The text below deals with one TCR beta chain. This specimen comes from a study of cytomegalovirus exposure and HLA in healthy donors. 60 Vbeta and 13 Jbeta primers were used in PCR. Only in-frame clones appear in the TCRdb table, and some are missing; sequencing was by immunoSEQ multiplex PCR. Here the sample spans roughly 49,000 clones, 77% being singletons. Germline V gene lookup returns CDR1 SGDLS and CDR2 YYNGEE. V lost 4 bases, J lost 2 bases, and 19 bases lay in between. This CDR3 spans 16 amino acids. The V call is TRBV9, the J call TRBJ2-7; D is perhaps TRBD1 (5 bases). The clonotype comes from a middle-aged woman in good health and CMV-seropositive. The sample taken for sequencing was PBMCs. CDR3 protein: CASSPTFDRVTYEQYF. CDR3 bases: TGTGCCAGCAGCCCGACGTTCGACAGAGTTACCTACGAGCAGTACTTC.